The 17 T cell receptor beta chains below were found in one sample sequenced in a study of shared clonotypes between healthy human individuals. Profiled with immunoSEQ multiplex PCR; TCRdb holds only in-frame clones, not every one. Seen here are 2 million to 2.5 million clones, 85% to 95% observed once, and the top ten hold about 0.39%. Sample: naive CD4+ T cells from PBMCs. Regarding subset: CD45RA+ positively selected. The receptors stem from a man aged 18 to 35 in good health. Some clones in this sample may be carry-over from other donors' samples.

The CDR3 reads CASSLGLAGKSSTDTQYF. CDR3 bases: TGCGCCAGCAGCTTAGGGCTAGCGGGGAAATCTAGCACAGATACGCAGTATTTT. The chain carries TRBV5-1 and TRBJ2-3; 9 bases line up with TRBD2. The V gene end was trimmed by 2 bases and the J gene end by 0 bases; junction bases not matched to a gene: 10. This CDR3 is built from 18 residues. Germline values: CDR1 SGHRS, CDR2 YFSETQ.

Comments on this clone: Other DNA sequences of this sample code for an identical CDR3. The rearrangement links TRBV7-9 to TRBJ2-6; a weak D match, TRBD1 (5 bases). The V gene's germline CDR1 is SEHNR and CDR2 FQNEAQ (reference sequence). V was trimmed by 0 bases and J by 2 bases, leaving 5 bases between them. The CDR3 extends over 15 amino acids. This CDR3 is CASSLAGAGANVLTF. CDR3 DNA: TGTGCCAGCAGCTTAGCAGGGGCTGGGGCCAACGTCCTGACTTTC.

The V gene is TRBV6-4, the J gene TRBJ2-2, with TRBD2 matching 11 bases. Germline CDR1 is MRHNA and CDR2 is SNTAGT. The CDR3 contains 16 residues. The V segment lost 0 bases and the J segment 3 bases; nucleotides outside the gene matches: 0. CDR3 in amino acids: CASSDSLAGDTGELFF. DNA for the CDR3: TGTGCCAGCAGTGACTCACTAGCGGGAGACACCGGGGAGCTGTTTTTT.

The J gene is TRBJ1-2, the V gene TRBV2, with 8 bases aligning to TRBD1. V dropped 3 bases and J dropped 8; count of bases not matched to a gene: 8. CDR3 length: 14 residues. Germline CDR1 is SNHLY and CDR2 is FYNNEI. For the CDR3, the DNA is TGTGCCAGCAGTGATTACGGACAGGGTACAGGCTACACCTTC. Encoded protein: CASSDYGQGTGYTF.

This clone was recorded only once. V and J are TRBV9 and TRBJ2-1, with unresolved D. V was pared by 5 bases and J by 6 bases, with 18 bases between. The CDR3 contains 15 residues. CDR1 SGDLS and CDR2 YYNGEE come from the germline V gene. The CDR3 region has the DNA TGTGCCAGCAGGAGTAGTCTCTCGGTGGGCAATGAGCAGTTCTTC. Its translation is CASRSSLSVGNEQFF.

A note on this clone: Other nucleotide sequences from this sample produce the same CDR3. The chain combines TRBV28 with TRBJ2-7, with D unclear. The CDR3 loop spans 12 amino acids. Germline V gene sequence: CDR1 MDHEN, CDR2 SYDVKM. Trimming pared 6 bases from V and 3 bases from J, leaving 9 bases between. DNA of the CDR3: TGTGCCAGCAGCCCCCCCCTCTACGAGCAGTACTTC. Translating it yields CASSPPLYEQYF.

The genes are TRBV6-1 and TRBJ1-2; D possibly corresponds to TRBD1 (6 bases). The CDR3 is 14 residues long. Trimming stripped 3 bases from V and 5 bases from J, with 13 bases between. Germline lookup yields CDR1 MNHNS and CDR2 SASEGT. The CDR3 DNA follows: TGTGCCAGCAGTGAGGGGGCCAACCATTATGGCTACACCTTC. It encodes CASSEGANHYGYTF.

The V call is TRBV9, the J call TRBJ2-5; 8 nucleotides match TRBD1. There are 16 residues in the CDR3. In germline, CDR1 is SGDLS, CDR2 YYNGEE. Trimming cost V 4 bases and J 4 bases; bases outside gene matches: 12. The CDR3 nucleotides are TGTGCCAGCAGCCCAAGACAGGGGATAGGGCCAGAGACCCAGTACTTC. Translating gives CASSPRQGIGPETQYF.

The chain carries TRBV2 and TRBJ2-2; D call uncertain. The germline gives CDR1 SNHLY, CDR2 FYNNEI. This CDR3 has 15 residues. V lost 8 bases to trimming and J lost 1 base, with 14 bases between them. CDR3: CASSDLAVNTGELFF. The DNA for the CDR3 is TGTGCCAGCTCTGACTTGGCGGTGAACACCGGGGAGCTGTTTTTT.

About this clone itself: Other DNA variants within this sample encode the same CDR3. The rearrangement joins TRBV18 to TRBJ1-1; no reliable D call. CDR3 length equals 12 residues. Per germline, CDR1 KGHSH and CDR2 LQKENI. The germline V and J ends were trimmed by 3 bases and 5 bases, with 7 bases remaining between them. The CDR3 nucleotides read TGTGCCAGCTCACCCAGGCGGACTGAAGCTTTCTTT. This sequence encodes CASSPRRTEAFF.

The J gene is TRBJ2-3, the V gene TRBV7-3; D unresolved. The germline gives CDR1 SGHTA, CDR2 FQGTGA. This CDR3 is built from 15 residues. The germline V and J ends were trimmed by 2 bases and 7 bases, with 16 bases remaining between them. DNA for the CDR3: TGTGCCAGCAGCTTACTGGGTGTTGGATATAATACGCAGTATTTT. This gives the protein CASSLLGVGYNTQYF.

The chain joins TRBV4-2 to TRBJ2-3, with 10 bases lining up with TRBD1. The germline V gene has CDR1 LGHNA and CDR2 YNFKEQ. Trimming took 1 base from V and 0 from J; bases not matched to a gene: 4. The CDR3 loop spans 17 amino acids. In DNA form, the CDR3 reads TGTGCCAGCAGCCAAGGGGGACAGGGGTCTAGCACAGATACGCAGTATTTT. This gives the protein CASSQGGQGSSTDTQYF.

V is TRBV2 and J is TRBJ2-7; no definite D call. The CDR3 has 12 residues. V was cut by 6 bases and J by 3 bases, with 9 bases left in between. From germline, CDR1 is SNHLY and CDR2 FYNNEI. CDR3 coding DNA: TGTGCCAGCAGCCTGCCGAACTACGAGCAGTACTTC. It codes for CASSLPNYEQYF. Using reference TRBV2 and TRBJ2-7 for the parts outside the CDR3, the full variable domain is EPEVTQTPSHQVTQMGQEVILRCVPISNHLYFYWYRQILGQKVEFLVSFYNNEISEKSEIFDDQFSVERPDGSNFTLKIRSTKLEDSAMYFCASSLPNYEQYFGPGTRLTVT.

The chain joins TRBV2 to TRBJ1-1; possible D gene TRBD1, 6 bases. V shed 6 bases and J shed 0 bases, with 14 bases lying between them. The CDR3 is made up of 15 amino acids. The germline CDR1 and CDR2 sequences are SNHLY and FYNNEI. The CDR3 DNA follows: TGTGCCAGCAGCCCACAGGGCCTACTGAACACTGAAGCTTTCTTT. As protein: CASSPQGLLNTEAFF.

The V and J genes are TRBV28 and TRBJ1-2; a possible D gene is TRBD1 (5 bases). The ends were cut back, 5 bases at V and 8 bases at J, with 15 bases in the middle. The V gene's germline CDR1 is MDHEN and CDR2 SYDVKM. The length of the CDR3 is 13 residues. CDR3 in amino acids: CASSPDSKQGYTF. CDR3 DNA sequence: TGTGCCAGCAGTCCCGACAGTAAGCAAGGCTACACCTTC.

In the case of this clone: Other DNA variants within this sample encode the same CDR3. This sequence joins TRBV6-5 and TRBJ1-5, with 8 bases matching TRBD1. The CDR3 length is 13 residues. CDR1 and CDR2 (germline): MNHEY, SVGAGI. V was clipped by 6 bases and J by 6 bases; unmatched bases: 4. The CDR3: CASSRTGSQPQHF. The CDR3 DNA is TGTGCCAGCAGCCGGACAGGGAGTCAGCCCCAGCATTTT.

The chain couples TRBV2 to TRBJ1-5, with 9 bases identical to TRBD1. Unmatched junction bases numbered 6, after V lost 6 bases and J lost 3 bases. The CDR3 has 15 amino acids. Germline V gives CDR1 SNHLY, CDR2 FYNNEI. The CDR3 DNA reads TGTGCCAGCAGGCCGGACAGGGGAGACAATCAGCCCCAGCATTTT. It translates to CASRPDRGDNQPQHF.